The clone carrying this TCR beta chain was found a few times. Sequenced by immunoSEQ multiplex PCR; TCRdb stores in-frame clones only, minus some. There are around 71,000 clones in the sample; roughly 84% occur only once, and under 7.5% lies in the top ten. The V gene's germline CDR1 is MRHNA and CDR2 SNTAGT. Germline trimming cut 8 bases from V and 6 bases from J; bases unmatched to any gene: 11. The CDR3 extends over 17 amino acids. Seattle patients were enrolled while actively infected and followed longitudinally. The data originate from a study of blood T cell repertoires in COVID-19. Study details: Material from acute and convalescent COVID-19 was sourced from the United States, Italy and Spain. PBMCs, B-cell-depleted T cells, or T cells were the source of the cDNA or gDNA that made up the material.

Sequenced: peripheral blood. The genes are TRBV6-4 and TRBJ2-2; TRBD2 aligns across 14 bases. This sequence was found in a man under 40 with COVID-19, enrolled during active disease. The CDR3 DNA is TGTGCCAGCTCAGAACACGCGGGACTAGCGGGAGCCGGGGAGCTGTTTTTT. As protein: CASSEHAGLAGAGELFF.